The 27 T cell receptor beta chains listed next were all sequenced from one sample in a study of beta chain features in type 1 diabetes. Study-wide results and limits: Shorter TCRB CDR3s, moderately but significantly so, were found in Type 1 diabetes patients in all four CD4+ subsets.

cDNA synthesis used the whole RNA isolate, giving expressed TCRB sequences. TCRdb's copy holds only in-frame clones and misses some; the assay was immunoSEQ multiplex PCR. In the table there are about 170,000 clones, under 9.5% of which are singletons. The antigens of these receptors remain unknown. The source material was central memory CD4+ T cells from blood. The receptor source for this set is a man younger than 30 with type 1 diabetes.

DNA of the CDR3: TGCAGCGTTGCTGGTGGAAGGGGCAATGAGCAGTTCTTC. Its protein is CSVAGGRGNEQFF. The genes are TRBV29-1 and TRBJ2-1; possible D gene TRBD1, 5 bases. The germline V and J ends were trimmed by 4 bases and 6 bases, with 13 bases remaining between them. The CDR3 is made up of 13 amino acids. In germline, CDR1 is SQVTM, CDR2 ANQGSEA.

The rearrangement joins TRBV5-1 to TRBJ1-2; possibly TRBD1 for D (5 bases). Germline assignment: CDR1 SGHRS and CDR2 YFSETQ. CDR3 size: 18 residues. V lost 2 bases and J lost 0, with 20 bases in between. DNA for the CDR3: TGCGCCAGCAGCTTAAAAACGGGACTCCTTGGGGCTAACTATGGCTACACCTTC. Protein product: CASSLKTGLLGANYGYTF.

The chain recombines TRBV27 with TRBJ2-6, with TRBD1 identical over 8 bases. Trimming removed 1 base from V and 2 bases from J; junction bases left unmatched: 4. This CDR3 contains 17 residues. Germline V gene lookup returns CDR1 MNHEY and CDR2 SMNVEV (reference sequence). The CDR3 reads CASSLFHRGAGANVLTF. CDR3 DNA sequence: TGTGCCAGCAGTTTATTTCACAGGGGGGCTGGGGCCAACGTCCTGACTTTC.

This clone was picked up many times. The genes are TRBV2 and TRBJ2-4; D ambiguous. The V gene's germline CDR1 is SNHLY and CDR2 FYNNEI. The V gene lost 7 bases and the J gene lost 0 bases, with 7 bases spanning the gap. This CDR3 spans 13 amino acids. CDR3 residues: CASISVAKNIQYF. The CDR3 DNA sequence: TGTGCCAGCATTTCCGTAGCCAAAAACATTCAGTACTTC.

V and J are TRBV19 and TRBJ2-5; perhaps TRBD1 as D (5 bases). V gave up 4 bases and J gave up 4 bases, with 13 bases separating them. CDR3 length: 14 residues. Germline assignment: CDR1 LNHDA and CDR2 SQIVND (reference sequence). This chain's CDR3 is CASSTTGLAETQYF. The CDR3 coding sequence is TGTGCCAGTAGTACCACAGGTCTGGCAGAGACCCAGTACTTC.

The V call is TRBV2, the J call TRBJ1-5; 11 nucleotides align to TRBD1. Germline trimming cut 7 bases from V and 6 bases from J; bases unmatched to any gene: 11. CDR1 is SNHLY, CDR2 FYNNEI, per germline. CDR3 length: 16 amino acids. CDR3: CASTLGQGAFSQPQHF. CDR3 DNA: TGTGCCAGCACCTTAGGACAGGGGGCGTTCAGTCAGCCCCAGCATTTT.

Only a few counts were recorded for this clone. The rearrangement uses TRBV4-1 and TRBJ2-5; 10 bases line up with TRBD2. This CDR3 comprises 16 residues. Trimming took 4 bases from V and 5 from J; bases not matched to a gene: 10. CDR1 MGHRA and CDR2 YSYEKL come from the germline V gene. For the CDR3, the DNA is TGCGCCAGCAGCCCAATTAGCGGGAGGACCGGGGAGACCCAGTACTTC. As protein: CASSPISGRTGETQYF.

The chain uses TRBV27 and TRBJ1-2; 9 bases are a match to TRBD1. V shed 8 bases and J 7 bases; nucleotides not matched to a gene: 14. Germline-derived CDR1 and CDR2 are MNHEY and SMNVEV (reference sequence). The CDR3 totals 15 residues. DNA for the CDR3: TGTGCCAGCCACTCCCTCGACAGGGGGAGCGGTGGCTACACCTTC. Protein product: CASHSLDRGSGGYTF.

The rearrangement joins TRBV10-3 to TRBJ2-5; D ambiguous. Germline CDR1 is ENHRY and CDR2 is SYGVKD. The CDR3 length is 15 residues. V was cut by 1 base and J by 7 bases, with 16 bases left in between. CDR3 bases: TGTGCCATCAGTGAGTTTGAACACAGCTCCGGGACCCAGTACTTC. Translating gives CAISEFEHSSGTQYF.

The V gene is TRBV10-2, the J gene TRBJ1-5; unclear D gene. Germline-derived CDR1 and CDR2 are WSHSY and SAAADI. The CDR3 spans 13 residues. With 5 bases removed from V and 4 bases from J, the gap between germline ends came to 9 bases. CDR3: CASSWSGNQPQHF. CDR3 DNA sequence: TGCGCCAGCAGTTGGTCGGGGAATCAGCCCCAGCATTTT.

Only a few counts were recorded for this clone. V and J are TRBV11-2 and TRBJ2-1, with D possibly matching TRBD2 (7 bases). V gave up 2 bases and J gave up 2 bases, with 13 bases separating them. Looked up from germline, CDR1 is SGHAT and CDR2 is FQNNGV. This CDR3 contains 16 residues. CDR3 protein: CASSLFRGAAYNEQFF. The CDR3 DNA follows: TGTGCCAGCAGCTTATTCCGGGGGGCGGCCTACAATGAGCAGTTCTTC.

This clone showed up many times. V and J are TRBV28 and TRBJ2-5, with 9 positions matching TRBD1. Germline V gives CDR1 MDHEN, CDR2 SYDVKM. V was pared by 4 bases and J by 5 bases, with 14 bases of the junction left unmatched. The CDR3 length is 17 residues. The CDR3 coding sequence is TGTGCCAGCAGTTCCCCTTTACTCGGACAGGGGAAGGAGACCCAGTACTTC. Its protein product is CASSSPLLGQGKETQYF.

This clone was found a few times. This chain links TRBV18 with TRBJ1-1; 7 nucleotides agree with TRBD1. The CDR3 is 16 amino acids. V lost 3 bases and J lost 0; bases outside the gene matches: 7. The germline V gene encodes CDR1 KGHSH and CDR2 LQKENI. As DNA, the CDR3 is TGTGCCAGCTCACCGGGACAGCTTGAATTGAACACTGAAGCTTTCTTT. This encodes CASSPGQLELNTEAFF.

The CDR3 DNA reads TGTGCCAGCAGCTTGGTGGGGGCTCCTCAGCCCCAGCATTTT. It translates to CASSLVGAPQPQHF. The rearrangement links TRBV5-4 to TRBJ1-5; possibly TRBD1 for D (6 bases). V was trimmed by 0 bases and J by 6 bases, leaving 10 bases between them. CDR1 and CDR2 (germline): SGHNT, YYREEE (reference sequence). The CDR3 has 14 residues.

This clone was detected a few times. The chain joins TRBV29-1 to TRBJ1-2; D gene ambiguous. CDR1 and CDR2 from the germline V gene are SQVTM and ANQGSEA. The V gene lost 7 bases and the J gene lost 6 bases, with 12 bases spanning the gap. The CDR3 spans 11 residues. CDR3: CSAVEGHGYTF. CDR3 sequence (DNA): TGCAGCGCCGTAGAGGGCCATGGCTACACCTTC.

This clone came up a few times. This chain links TRBV7-2 with TRBJ2-3, with D possibly being TRBD2 (6 bases). Germline CDR1 reads SGHTA; CDR2 reads FQGNSA. The CDR3 runs to 13 residues. V lost 1 base, J lost 7 bases, and 9 bases lay in between. Here the CDR3 DNA reads TGTGCCAGCAGCTTAGGGACTACGAATACGCAGTATTTT. Amino acid sequence: CASSLGTTNTQYF. Full variable domain (outside the CDR3, taken from reference TRBV7-2 and TRBJ2-3): GAGVSQSPSNKVTEKGKDVELRCDPISGHTALYWYRQSLGQGLEFLIYFQGNSAPDKSGLPSDRFSAERTGGSVSTLTIQRTQQEDSAVYLCASSLGTTNTQYFGPGTRLTVL.

This rearrangement joins TRBV29-1 to TRBJ1-6; 10 positions match TRBD1. The germline CDR1 and CDR2 sequences are SQVTM and ANQGSEA. The V gene end was trimmed by 7 bases and the J gene end by 10 bases; junction bases not matched to a gene: 7. CDR3 length equals 13 residues. The CDR3: CSAIMGQGSPLHF. The CDR3 DNA sequence: TGCAGCGCCATAATGGGACAGGGGTCACCCCTCCACTTT. Based on the CDR3 plus reference TRBV29-1 and TRBJ1-6, the full variable domain is SAVISQKPSRDICQRGTSLTIQCQVDSQVTMMFWYRQQPGQSLTLIATANQGSEATYESGFVIDKFPISRPNLTFSTLTVSNMSPEDSSIYLCSAIMGQGSPLHFGNGTRLTVT.

This chain uses TRBV28 with TRBJ1-5; TRBD1 aligns across 7 bases. The V gene's germline CDR1 is MDHEN and CDR2 SYDVKM. V was clipped by 6 bases and J by 0 bases; unmatched bases: 8. The CDR3 runs 16 residues. CDR3 nucleotides: TGTGCCAGCAGCACAGGGGAGAAAGATAGCAATCAGCCCCAGCATTTT. Amino acids: CASSTGEKDSNQPQHF.

The chain is built from TRBV5-4 and TRBJ2-7; 7 nucleotides agree with TRBD2. Germline V gene sequence: CDR1 SGHNT, CDR2 YYREEE (reference sequence). The V gene end was trimmed by 0 bases and the J gene end by 0 bases; junction bases not matched to a gene: 6. This CDR3 contains 16 residues. The DNA of the CDR3 is TGTGCCAGCAGCTTGGACGGGGGGACCAGCTCCTACGAGCAGTACTTC. This gives the protein CASSLDGGTSSYEQYF.

This clone occurred many times. The chain links TRBV2 to TRBJ1-1, with D unresolved. The germline CDR1 and CDR2 sequences are SNHLY and FYNNEI. The CDR3 totals 10 residues. V lost 8 bases to trimming and J lost 3 bases, with 4 bases between them. DNA for the CDR3: TGTGCCAGCTCTTACACTGAAGCTTTCTTT. It specifies CASSYTEAFF.

This clone turned up a few times. The rearrangement uses TRBV9 and TRBJ2-7, with D possibly being TRBD2 (6 bases). Per the germline V gene, CDR1 is SGDLS and CDR2 is YYNGEE. The V end lost 3 bases, the J end lost 4 bases, and 20 bases lay between the germline ends. The CDR3 loop spans 16 amino acids. The CDR3 spells CASSASPVLSGYEQYF. In DNA, the CDR3 is TGTGCCAGCAGCGCCTCCCCCGTGCTGAGCGGGTACGAGCAGTACTTC.

This clone was seen only a few times. The chain is built from TRBV13 and TRBJ2-1; TRBD2 matches 12 bases. CDR1 and CDR2 (germline): PRHDT, FYEKMQ (reference sequence). The J segment lost 4 bases and the V segment lost 6 bases, leaving 4 bases of the junction unmatched. CDR3 size: 15 residues. DNA of the CDR3: TGTGCCAGCAGTCCTCTAGCGGGAGGGTACAATGAGCAGTTCTTC. Translation: CASSPLAGGYNEQFF.

This clone was recorded a few times. The chain uses TRBV25-1 and TRBJ2-3, with D perhaps TRBD1 (7 bases). V was trimmed by 4 bases and J by 3 bases, leaving 14 bases between them. CDR3 length equals 15 residues. CDR1 and CDR2 (germline): MGHDK, SYGVNS. In DNA, the CDR3 is TGTGCCAGCAGTGGTTCGCAGGGGGGTACAGATACGCAGTATTTT. Residues: CASSGSQGGTDTQYF.

The DNA of the CDR3 is TGTGCCAGCAGCTTCCAGGGTACAGGCTATGGCTACACCTTC. Its protein is CASSFQGTGYGYTF. V gene TRBV7-8 combines with J gene TRBJ1-2, with D possibly being TRBD1 (5 bases). This CDR3 is built from 14 residues. Trimming stripped 3 bases from V and 4 bases from J, with 12 bases between. CDR1 and CDR2 from the germline V gene are SGHVS and FQNEAQ.

This clone has just a few counts. This chain joins TRBV6-5 and TRBJ1-2; TRBD1 aligns across 10 bases. Trimming removed 6 bases from V and 4 bases from J; junction bases left unmatched: 8. Per the germline V gene, CDR1 is MNHEY and CDR2 is SVGAGI. This CDR3 comprises 15 residues. CDR3 loop: CASSPTGTGAYGYTF. The CDR3 region has the DNA TGTGCCAGCAGCCCTACCGGGACAGGGGCCTATGGCTACACCTTC.

The chain uses TRBV4-3 and TRBJ2-7; 8 nucleotides agree with TRBD2. The junction had 14 bases not matched to a gene; V was cut back by 5 bases and J by 5 bases. The CDR3 contains 16 residues. Germline CDR1 is LGHNA and CDR2 is YSLEER. The CDR3 is CASSDWGQAGVHEQYF. The CDR3 DNA sequence: TGCGCCAGCAGCGACTGGGGACAAGCGGGGGTTCACGAGCAGTACTTC.

The chain is built from TRBV5-1 and TRBJ2-7; TRBD1 matches at 8 bases. There are 16 residues in the CDR3. Trimming removed 3 bases from V and 0 bases from J; junction bases left unmatched: 8. Germline CDR1 SGHRS, CDR2 YFSETQ. Here the CDR3 reads CASSSSTGTGSYEQYF. The CDR3 region has the DNA TGCGCCAGCAGCTCGTCCACCGGGACAGGCTCCTACGAGCAGTACTTC.